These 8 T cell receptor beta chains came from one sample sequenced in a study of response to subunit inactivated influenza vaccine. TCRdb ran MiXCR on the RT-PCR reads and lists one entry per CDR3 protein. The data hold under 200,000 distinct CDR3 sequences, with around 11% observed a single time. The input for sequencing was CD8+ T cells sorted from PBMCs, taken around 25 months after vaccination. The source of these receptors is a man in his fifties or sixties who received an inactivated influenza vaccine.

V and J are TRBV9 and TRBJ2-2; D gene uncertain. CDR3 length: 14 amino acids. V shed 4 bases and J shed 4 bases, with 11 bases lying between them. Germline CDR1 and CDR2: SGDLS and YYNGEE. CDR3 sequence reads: CASSPPLGTGELFF. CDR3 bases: TGTGCCAGCAGCCCCCCGTTAGGCACCGGGGAGCTGTTTTTT.

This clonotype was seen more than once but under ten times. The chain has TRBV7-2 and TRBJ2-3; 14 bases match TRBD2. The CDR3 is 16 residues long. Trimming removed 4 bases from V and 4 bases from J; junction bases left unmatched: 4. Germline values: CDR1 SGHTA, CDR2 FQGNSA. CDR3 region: CASSWGLAGVADTQYF. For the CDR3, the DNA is TGTGCCAGCAGCTGGGGACTAGCGGGAGTGGCAGATACGCAGTATTTT.

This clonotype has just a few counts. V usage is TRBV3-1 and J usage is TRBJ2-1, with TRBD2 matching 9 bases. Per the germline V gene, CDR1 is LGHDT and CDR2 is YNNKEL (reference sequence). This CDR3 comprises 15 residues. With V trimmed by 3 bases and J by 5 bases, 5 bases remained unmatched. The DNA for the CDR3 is TGTGCCAGCAGCCATAGCGGGGGCCGAGACAATGAGCAGTTCTTC. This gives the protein CASSHSGGRDNEQFF.

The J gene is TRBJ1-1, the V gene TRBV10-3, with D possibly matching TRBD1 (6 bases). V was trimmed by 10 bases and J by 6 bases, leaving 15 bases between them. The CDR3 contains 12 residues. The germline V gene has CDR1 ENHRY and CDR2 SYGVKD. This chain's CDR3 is CATGRGGAEAFF. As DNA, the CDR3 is TGTGCCACCGGGAGAGGGGGGGCTGAAGCTTTCTTT.

In DNA form, the CDR3 reads TGTGCCAGCAGTTACTCGGGGGACAGGGCCTCCTACGAGCAGTACTTC. Translation: CASSYSGDRASYEQYF. This chain connects TRBV6-5 to TRBJ2-7; TRBD1 agrees at 9 bases. Losses at the gene ends were 0 bases for V and 0 bases for J; bases not matched to a gene: 3. There are 16 residues in the CDR3. Germline assignment: CDR1 MNHEY and CDR2 SVGAGI.

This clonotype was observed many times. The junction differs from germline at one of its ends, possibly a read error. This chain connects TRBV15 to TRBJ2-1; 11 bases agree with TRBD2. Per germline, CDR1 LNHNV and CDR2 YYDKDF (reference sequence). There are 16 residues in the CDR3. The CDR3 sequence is CATSGDLAGGYNEQFF. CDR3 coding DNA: TGTGCCACCAGCGGAGACCTAGCGGGAGGTTACAATGAGCAGTTCTTC.

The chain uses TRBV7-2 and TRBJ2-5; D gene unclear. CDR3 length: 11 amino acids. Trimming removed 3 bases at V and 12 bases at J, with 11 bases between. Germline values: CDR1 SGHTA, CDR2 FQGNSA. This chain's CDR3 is CASSFGGEEYF. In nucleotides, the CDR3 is TGTGCCAGCAGCTTTGGCGGAGAAGAGTACTTC.

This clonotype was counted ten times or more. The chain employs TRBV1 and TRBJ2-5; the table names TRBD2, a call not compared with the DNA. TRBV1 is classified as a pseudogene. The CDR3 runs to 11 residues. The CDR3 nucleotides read TGCACCAGCTCCCGGAGGGCTCCAGAGTACTTC. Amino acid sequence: CTSSRRAPEYF.